The present entry profiles one TCR beta chain with its context. What it recognizes is unknown. J lost 6 bases, V lost 3 bases, and 4 bases had no gene match. The length of the CDR3 is 14 residues. Germline V gene data show CDR1 as SGHTA and CDR2 as FQGTGA. The data are from a study of T cell responses to AZD1222 COVID-19 vaccine. The assay was immunoSEQ multiplex PCR, and TCRdb's table has in-frame clones only and misses some. The top ten hold 6.5% of the sample, which has approximately 110,000 clones, roughly 88% seen once. Study observations and caveats: White British donors predominated, females outnumbered males, and clonal diversity was possibly underestimated.

This chain uses TRBV7-3 with TRBJ2-3; 9 nucleotides align to TRBD2. Sequenced material: peripheral blood, taken 28 days after the second AZD1222 dose. This TCR derives from an adult who received the AZD1222 COVID-19 vaccine. CDR3 in DNA: TGTGCCAGCAGCTTGAGCGGGGGGCCCGATACGCAGTATTTT. Protein sequence: CASSLSGGPDTQYF.